Listed below are T cell receptor beta chains from one sample, sequenced in a study of T cells after yellow fever vaccination. TCRdb re-called the 5' RACE reads through MiXCR, storing one row per CDR3 protein. The data contain 300,000 to 400,000 distinct CDR3 sequences, roughly 8.7% of them singletons. This specimen consisted of PBMCs, obtained on the day of the first yellow fever vaccination. The receptor source for this set is a man aged 18 to 35 who received the YFV17D yellow fever vaccine. CDR3s include the opening cysteine and the closing phenylalanine or tryptophan. D genes are given only for firm matches. Part of the rows lack a size; the others show once, few, many or a class for expanded clones.

d_gene: -; j_gene: TRBJ1-2; v_gene: TRBV7-2; abundance: few; CDR3nt: TGTGCCAGCAGCTCCTACCCCTATGGCTACACCTTC; CDR3aa: CASSSYPYGYTF
d_gene: TRBD1; j_gene: TRBJ2-6; v_gene: TRBV6-1; abundance: -; CDR3nt: TGTGCCAGCAGCTCCGGGACAGATTACTCTGGGGCCAACGTCCTGACTTTC; CDR3aa: CASSSGTDYSGANVLTF
d_gene: -; j_gene: TRBJ1-1; v_gene: TRBV18; abundance: few; CDR3nt: TGTGCCAGCTCACCGGGGGGACGAGGATTGAACACTGAAGCTTTCTTT; CDR3aa: CASSPGGRGLNTEAFF
d_gene: -; j_gene: TRBJ1-4; v_gene: TRBV5-5; abundance: few; CDR3nt: TGTGCCAGCAGCTCGGGACGGGTCGAGGAAAAACTGTTTTTT; CDR3aa: CASSSGRVEEKLFF
d_gene: TRBD1; j_gene: TRBJ1-5; v_gene: TRBV19; abundance: few; CDR3nt: TGTGCCAGTAGTTTTGTCCGGACAGGGTGGATTTTGCCCCAGCATTTT; CDR3aa: CASSFVRTGWILPQHF
d_gene: TRBD1; j_gene: TRBJ2-3; v_gene: TRBV9; abundance: -; CDR3nt: TGTGCCAGCAGCTCTAGGACAGGGTCAGATACGCAGTATTTT; CDR3aa: CASSSRTGSDTQYF
d_gene: -; j_gene: TRBJ2-7; v_gene: TRBV6-5; abundance: -; CDR3nt: TGTGCCAGCAGTTACTCGAGTGGGGGAAGCGGGGAGCAGTACTTC; CDR3aa: CASSYSSGGSGEQYF
d_gene: -; j_gene: TRBJ2-5; v_gene: TRBV7-9; abundance: many; CDR3nt: TGTGCCAGCAGTTCGGATGCAAGGGACCAGTACTTC; CDR3aa: CASSSDARDQYF
d_gene: TRBD1; j_gene: TRBJ1-1; v_gene: TRBV9; abundance: -; CDR3nt: TGTGCCAGCAGCGTAGACCCACAGGGGAGGATGGACACTGAAGCTTTCTTT; CDR3aa: CASSVDPQGRMDTEAFF
d_gene: TRBD1; j_gene: TRBJ2-7; v_gene: TRBV7-2; abundance: few; CDR3nt: TGTGCCAGCAGATTGGGGACAGGGGGCTCCTACGAGCAGTACTTC; CDR3aa: CASRLGTGGSYEQYF
d_gene: -; j_gene: TRBJ1-6; v_gene: TRBV2; abundance: few; CDR3nt: TGTGCCAGCAGTGACCTCAGGAGCTATAATTCACCCCTCCACTTT; CDR3aa: CASSDLRSYNSPLHF
d_gene: -; j_gene: TRBJ1-1; v_gene: TRBV7-2; abundance: many; CDR3nt: TGTGCCAGCCGGGAAACAGGGCGCCTGAACACTGAAGCTTTCTTT; CDR3aa: CASRETGRLNTEAFF
d_gene: TRBD2; j_gene: TRBJ2-1; v_gene: TRBV4-2; abundance: many; CDR3nt: TGTGCCAGCAGCCACAGGCCGGGGGGGAACAATGAGCAGTTCTTC; CDR3aa: CASSHRPGGNNEQFF
d_gene: -; j_gene: TRBJ2-1; v_gene: TRBV6-2/TRBV6-3; abundance: -; CDR3nt: TGTGCCAGCAGTTCTGAGTTTTTCGGTGAGCAGTTCTTC; CDR3aa: CASSSEFFGEQFF
d_gene: TRBD2; j_gene: TRBJ2-2; v_gene: TRBV3-1; abundance: few; CDR3nt: TGTGCCAGCAGCCAACTAGGGACTAGCGGGTGGAACACCGGGGAGCTGTTTTTT; CDR3aa: CASSQLGTSGWNTGELFF
d_gene: -; j_gene: TRBJ1-1; v_gene: TRBV2; abundance: many; CDR3nt: TGTGCCACCCAAGACAGAACCACTGAAGCTTTCTTT; CDR3aa: CATQDRTTEAFF
d_gene: -; j_gene: TRBJ2-3; v_gene: TRBV4-1; abundance: -; CDR3nt: TGCGCCAGCAGCCAAGCTCGGGCTAGCGCAGCCCCTAGCACAGATACGCAGTATTTT; CDR3aa: CASSQARASAAPSTDTQYF
d_gene: -; j_gene: TRBJ2-7; v_gene: TRBV10-3; abundance: -; CDR3nt: TGTGCCATCAGTGAGGGAGGTGGGGGGACGGCCGTAGGTGAGCAGTACTTC; CDR3aa: CAISEGGGGTAVGEQYF
d_gene: -; j_gene: TRBJ1-1; v_gene: TRBV6-5; abundance: -; CDR3nt: TGTGCCAGCAGTTACTCGGGGGGACGAGCGAACACTGAAGCTTTCTTT; CDR3aa: CASSYSGGRANTEAFF
d_gene: -; j_gene: TRBJ1-1; v_gene: TRBV5-6; abundance: few; CDR3nt: TGTGCCAGCAGCCTGGGCATATTGGGGGGCCGCGGAACTGAAGCTTTCTTT; CDR3aa: CASSLGILGGRGTEAFF
d_gene: TRBD2; j_gene: TRBJ2-4; v_gene: TRBV7-8; abundance: -; CDR3nt: TGTGCCAGCAGCTTAGCGCAGTCTAGCGGGGTCAAAAACATTCAGTACTTC; CDR3aa: CASSLAQSSGVKNIQYF
d_gene: -; j_gene: TRBJ2-5; v_gene: TRBV18; abundance: -; CDR3nt: TGTGCCAGCTCACCTTCGAGAGGGGGACAAGAGACCCAGTACTTC; CDR3aa: CASSPSRGGQETQYF
d_gene: -; j_gene: TRBJ1-6; v_gene: TRBV7-9; abundance: many; CDR3nt: TGTGCCAGCAGAATGGGGGAATCAGATCACTCACCCCTCCACTTT; CDR3aa: CASRMGESDHSPLHF
d_gene: TRBD2; j_gene: TRBJ2-1; v_gene: TRBV4-2; abundance: few; CDR3nt: TGTGCCAGCAGCCAAGAATTAGTACTAGCGGTCAATGAGCAGTTCTTC; CDR3aa: CASSQELVLAVNEQFF
d_gene: -; j_gene: TRBJ2-3; v_gene: TRBV27; abundance: few; CDR3nt: TGTGCCAGCAGTTTGGGGATAATTCGCACAGATACGCAGTATTTT; CDR3aa: CASSLGIIRTDTQYF
d_gene: -; j_gene: TRBJ2-4; v_gene: TRBV5-1; abundance: few; CDR3nt: TGCGCCAGCAGCTTTGAGGGGCCCTGGAACATTCAGTACTTC; CDR3aa: CASSFEGPWNIQYF
d_gene: TRBD1; j_gene: TRBJ1-5; v_gene: TRBV5-1; abundance: -; CDR3nt: TGCGCCAGCAGCCTCACAGGGGCGACCAATCAGCCCCAGCATTTT; CDR3aa: CASSLTGATNQPQHF
d_gene: -; j_gene: TRBJ1-1; v_gene: TRBV4-1; abundance: -; CDR3nt: TGCGCCAGCAGCCAAGATGTCGCGGCGCGGTTCACTGAAGCTTTCTTT; CDR3aa: CASSQDVAARFTEAFF
d_gene: -; j_gene: TRBJ1-5; v_gene: TRBV19; abundance: -; CDR3nt: TGTGCCAGTAGTATCCCCCGGGGGTTGAGCAATCAGCCCCAGCATTTT; CDR3aa: CASSIPRGLSNQPQHF
d_gene: -; j_gene: TRBJ1-2; v_gene: TRBV19; abundance: -; CDR3nt: TGTGCCAGTAGTATACGGGAACAAATTGAGTATAGCTACACCTTC; CDR3aa: CASSIREQIEYSYTF